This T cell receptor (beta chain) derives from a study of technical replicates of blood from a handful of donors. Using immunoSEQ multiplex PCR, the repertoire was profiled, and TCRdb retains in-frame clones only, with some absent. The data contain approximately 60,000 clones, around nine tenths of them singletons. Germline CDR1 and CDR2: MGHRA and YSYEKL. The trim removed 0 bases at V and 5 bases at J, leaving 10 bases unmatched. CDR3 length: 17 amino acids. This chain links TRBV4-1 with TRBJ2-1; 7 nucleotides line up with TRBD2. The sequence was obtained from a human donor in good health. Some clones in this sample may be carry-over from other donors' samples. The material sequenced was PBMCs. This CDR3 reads CASSQDQTSPTNNEQFF. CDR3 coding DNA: TGCGCCAGCAGCCAAGATCAGACTAGCCCCACGAACAATGAGCAGTTCTTC.